This is a list of T cell receptor beta chains from one sample in a study of early stage breast cancer tumors. TCRdb's copy holds only in-frame clones and misses some; the assay was immunoSEQ multiplex PCR. The top ten clones hold roughly 6.8% of a sample with around 41,000 clones, about three quarters of them seen once. The sample comprised blood. The receptors were gathered from a person aged 45 to 60 with breast cancer. CDR3s leave out the opening cysteine and the closing phenylalanine or tryptophan. A D gene is named only where the DNA matches it firmly.

v_gene,j_gene,d_gene,CDR3aa
TRBV12-2,TRBJ2-7,.,ASRLAVTSGSGSYEQY
TRBV30,TRBJ1-1,.,AWSRDSLLNTEAF
TRBV9,TRBJ1-6,.,ASSVDGRGDSPLH
TRBV14,TRBJ1-6,TRBD1,ASSRRDRSNSPLH
TRBV7-9,TRBJ1-4,TRBD1,ASRAGTGHEKLF
TRBV27,TRBJ1-3,TRBD1,ASSPLGTGASSIY
TRBV6-6,TRBJ2-7,.,ASSYGTYEQY
TRBV25-1,TRBJ2-2,TRBD2,ASRGFGTSLTGELF
TRBV30,TRBJ1-2,TRBD1,AWRDRAAYGYT
TRBV7-2,TRBJ2-7,.,ASSLIAGTSYEQY
TRBV5-5,TRBJ1-2,.,ASSSGGRSHIGYT
TRBV27,TRBJ2-2,.,ASSLYRNTGELF
TRBV9,TRBJ2-3,TRBD2,ASERGLAGGSGTDTQY
TRBV29-1,TRBJ2-7,.,SAKTGSYEQY
TRBV30,TRBJ2-5,TRBD1,AWRGTGGLETQY
TRBV9,TRBJ2-3,TRBD2,ASSVAPSGGEDTQY
TRBV5-5,TRBJ1-4,TRBD1,ASSKGDSPRGEKLF
TRBV21-1,TRBJ2-7,.,ASSKEGRSWYEQY
TRBV29-1,TRBJ1-2,TRBD1,SVGTGGNYGYT
TRBV6-1,TRBJ1-6,.,ASSERGSSYNSPLH
TRBV6-5,TRBJ1-5,.,ASSQTAGLVKPQH
TRBV6-1,TRBJ1-1,TRBD1,ASIMTGEDTEAF
TRBV21-1,TRBJ1-5,.,ASSPRKSNQPQH
TRBV5-5,TRBJ2-3,.,ASSLTTDPTDTQY
TRBV12-5,TRBJ1-6,TRBD1,ASGLQGEASPLH
TRBV25-1,TRBJ2-5,.,ASSERRRDTMGETQY
TRBV19,TRBJ1-2,TRBD1,ASSPTGTGVIGYT
TRBV9,TRBJ1-3,.,ASSGRGALGNTIY
TRBV7-8,TRBJ2-7,TRBD2,ASSLARTSDEQY
TRBV7-2,TRBJ2-3,.,ASTYRADPRTDTQY
TRBV6-5,TRBJ2-1,TRBD2,ASTHREDLNNEQF
TRBV5-1,TRBJ2-5,TRBD1,ASSLGTGLQETQY
TRBV18,TRBJ1-2,.,ASSPQALRGTNYGYT
TRBV19,TRBJ1-6,TRBD1,ASQSSGQGKGSPLH
TRBV29-1,TRBJ1-3,.,SVAEVGNTIY
TRBV6-1,TRBJ2-7,.,ASSEGAGQSYEQY
TRBV12-5,TRBJ2-7,TRBD2,ASGEGGRAGEQY
TRBV5-5,TRBJ1-5,TRBD1,ASSRTGLSNQPQH
TRBV15,TRBJ1-5,TRBD1,ATSAGQGGGQPQH
TRBV21-1,TRBJ1-6,.,ASSKPPRPRRNSPLH
TRBV6-1,TRBJ2-7,.,ASTPGEYEQY
TRBV7-2,TRBJ2-2,.,ASNVGAGQNTGELF
TRBV5-4,TRBJ2-3,.,ASSLLQGSNTDTQY
TRBV2,TRBJ2-3,TRBD2,ASSLGLAGTDTQY
TRBV5-1,TRBJ1-1,.,ASSLLGGENTEAF
TRBV5-4,TRBJ2-3,TRBD2,ASSLVGGPADTQY
TRBV9,TRBJ1-2,TRBD1,ASSPGQGASYGYT
TRBV6-5,TRBJ1-2,.,ASSYKGDGGYT
TRBV2,TRBJ2-5,.,ASGRQETQY
TRBV19,TRBJ2-7,TRBD2,ASSLGGREYEQY
TRBV2,TRBJ2-1,TRBD2,ASSLGLAGAYNEQF
TRBV5-5,TRBJ2-3,.,ASSFFATGLSTDTQY
TRBV5-1,TRBJ2-1,.,ASSSGYNEQF
TRBV15,TRBJ1-1,.,ATSREKGANTEAF
TRBV5-1,TRBJ1-5,TRBD1,ASSLGQGSNQPQH
TRBV11-2,TRBJ1-2,TRBD1,ASSRGDRNYGYT
TRBV7-9,TRBJ1-1,TRBD1,ASSAGDRGNTEAF
TRBV4-1,TRBJ2-7,TRBD2,ASSARLAGGQRYSYEQY
TRBV9,TRBJ2-7,.,ASSAFSSVKPYEQY
TRBV4-3,TRBJ1-5,TRBD1,ASSQGLTGAQPQH